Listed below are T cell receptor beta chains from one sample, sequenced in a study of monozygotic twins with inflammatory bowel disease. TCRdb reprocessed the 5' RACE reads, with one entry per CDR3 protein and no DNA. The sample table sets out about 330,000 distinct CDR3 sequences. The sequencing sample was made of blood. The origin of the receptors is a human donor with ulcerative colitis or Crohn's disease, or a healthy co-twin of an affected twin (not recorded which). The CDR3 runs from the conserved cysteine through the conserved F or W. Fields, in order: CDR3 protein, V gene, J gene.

CDR3: CASSSSGVKAYTF; V: TRBV18; J: TRBJ1-2
CDR3: CASSQRVGEQFF; V: TRBV7-8; J: TRBJ2-1
CDR3: CASSSGLAGASGDTQYF; V: TRBV28; J: TRBJ2-3
CDR3: CASSLAPLVLDTQYF; V: TRBV5-1; J: TRBJ2-3
CDR3: CASSLQGRWTEAFF; V: TRBV7-9; J: TRBJ1-1
CDR3: CASSPSLSGHTDTQYF; V: TRBV28; J: TRBJ2-3
CDR3: CASNPSRDNSPLHF; V: TRBV12-3/TRBV12-4; J: TRBJ1-6
CDR3: CSAPGQGAYNEQFF; V: TRBV20-1; J: TRBJ2-1
CDR3: CASSDSLAGGNEQFF; V: TRBV6-4; J: TRBJ2-1
CDR3: CASSGRDSSFNSPLHF; V: TRBV7-2; J: TRBJ1-6
CDR3: CATSRVKELYNSPLHF; V: TRBV15; J: TRBJ1-6
CDR3: CATSRDVGSSYEQYF; V: TRBV15; J: TRBJ2-7
CDR3: CASSHKGLSEKLFF; V: TRBV16; J: TRBJ1-4
CDR3: CASSPTMTQGAVGEQYF; V: TRBV18; J: TRBJ2-7
CDR3: CASSIPAGAVDEQFF; V: TRBV5-4; J: TRBJ2-1
CDR3: CSVEVTGELFF; V: TRBV29-1; J: TRBJ2-2
CDR3: CASTLRGPSYTEQFF; V: TRBV28; J: TRBJ2-1
CDR3: CASRTTGGTGELFF; V: TRBV27; J: TRBJ2-2
CDR3: CASSLIFSGPGDEQFF; V: TRBV28; J: TRBJ2-1
CDR3: CASSPTRGYGYTF; V: TRBV4-1; J: TRBJ1-2
CDR3: CASSLVLCLDTQYF; V: TRBV11-2; J: TRBJ2-3
CDR3: CASSLRAKNIQYF; V: TRBV7-2; J: TRBJ2-4
CDR3: CASSDRDRGDQPQHF; V: TRBV12-3/TRBV12-4; J: TRBJ1-5
CDR3: CSVVRGSNEQFF; V: TRBV29-1; J: TRBJ2-1
CDR3: CASSQGQANEKLFF; V: TRBV5-4; J: TRBJ1-4
CDR3: CASSLRPSYGYTF; V: TRBV27; J: TRBJ1-2
CDR3: CASSTLAGSYNEQFF; V: TRBV7-2; J: TRBJ2-1
CDR3: CSASAGINQPQHF; V: TRBV20-1; J: TRBJ1-5
CDR3: CASSLVSGRSYNEQFF; V: TRBV5-1; J: TRBJ2-1
CDR3: CASSQGGSYGYTF; V: TRBV18; J: TRBJ1-2
CDR3: CASSPADTNNSPLHF; V: TRBV5-4; J: TRBJ1-6
CDR3: CASRAAVGTDNMHF; V: TRBV6-1; J: TRBJ1-5
CDR3: CASSQGNPGLAAYNEQFF; V: TRBV4-1; J: TRBJ2-1
CDR3: CASSSDRPTGELFF; V: TRBV7-2; J: TRBJ2-2
CDR3: CASSIGREYNEQFF; V: TRBV19; J: TRBJ2-1
CDR3: CASSIWGQGTNNEQFF; V: TRBV19; J: TRBJ2-1
CDR3: CASSRNRVSTDTQYF; V: TRBV11-2; J: TRBJ2-3
CDR3: CSAGTSGSPPYNEQFF; V: TRBV20-1; J: TRBJ2-1
CDR3: CSAPLAGTATDTQYF; V: TRBV20-1; J: TRBJ2-3
CDR3: CASSLGTSGGPQETQYF; V: TRBV7-2; J: TRBJ2-5
CDR3: CSVAGQYTDTQYF; V: TRBV29-1; J: TRBJ2-3
CDR3: CASSLRAGGLGETQYF; V: TRBV7-2; J: TRBJ2-5
CDR3: CSASRDSHSNEQFF; V: TRBV20-1; J: TRBJ2-1
CDR3: CASSLGRTNEQFF; V: TRBV7-2; J: TRBJ2-1
CDR3: CASSLVQLNEKLFF; V: TRBV7-2; J: TRBJ1-4
CDR3: CASSETLPGQGDTIYF; V: TRBV6-1; J: TRBJ1-3
CDR3: CASSRRDLSTDTQYF; V: TRBV7-6; J: TRBJ2-3
CDR3: CASSQTGLAAQYF; V: TRBV4-1; J: TRBJ2-3
CDR3: CASSPGTSGYEQYF; V: TRBV5-1; J: TRBJ2-7
CDR3: CASSLWTGERYEQYF; V: TRBV11-2; J: TRBJ2-7
CDR3: CASSFGVSGELFF; V: TRBV27; J: TRBJ2-2
CDR3: CASSLGDRDGYGYTF; V: TRBV5-5; J: TRBJ1-2
CDR3: CASRLGAIVGSLAKNIQYF; V: TRBV3-1; J: TRBJ2-4
CDR3: CAIKPGQDSYEQYF; V: TRBV10-3; J: TRBJ2-7
CDR3: CASTLGSGTTYEQYF; V: TRBV28; J: TRBJ2-7